The 20 T cell receptor beta chains below all came from one sample that was sequenced in a study of T cell changes during pregnancy in multiple sclerosis (dated by TCRdb to the late 2010s). Libraries were built with the immunoSEQ multiplex PCR assay. This immuneACCESS table, as held by TCRdb, lists in-frame sequences with V and J called but not all clones. Of the missing ones, under half trace to an unresolved V gene in checked studies; the others have no known cause. Present in this sample are about 80,000 clones, approximately 94% of which were seen just once. Roughly 2.5% of the sample is held by the ten biggest clonotypes. This specimen was peripheral blood, taken in the third trimester of pregnancy. These receptors were obtained from a female donor with multiple sclerosis, enrolled in a pregnancy study.

This clone occurred once. The V and J genes are TRBV5-1 and TRBJ2-5, with 10 nucleotides matching TRBD2. The CDR3 has 16 amino acids. With V trimmed by 3 bases and J by 2 bases, 7 bases remained unmatched. CDR1 SGHRS and CDR2 YFSETQ come from the germline V gene. In nucleotides, the CDR3 is TGCGCCAGCAGCTCGCTAGCGGGAGCGAAACAAGAGACCCAGTACTTC. It specifies CASSSLAGAKQETQYF.

V usage is TRBV27 and J usage is TRBJ2-7, with D possibly matching TRBD1 (5 bases). CDR3 length: 15 residues. Germline V gene lookup returns CDR1 MNHEY and CDR2 SMNVEV (reference sequence). The ends were cut back, 5 bases at V and 2 bases at J, with 16 bases in the middle. DNA of the CDR3: TGTGCCAGCAGTCCAGGACACGTTAGTACCTACGAGCAGTACTTC. Translation gives CASSPGHVSTYEQYF.

The chain is built from TRBV9 and TRBJ1-1; D uncertain. V was trimmed by 3 bases and J by 10 bases, leaving 25 bases between them. CDR1 is SGDLS, CDR2 YYNGEE, per germline. The CDR3 spans 16 residues. This chain's CDR3 is CASSEDDVTLGLGAFF. The CDR3 DNA reads TGTGCCAGCAGCGAAGACGATGTAACACTTGGACTTGGAGCTTTCTTT.

The chain carries TRBV11-2 and TRBJ1-2; TRBD1 matches at 7 bases. V gave up 3 bases and J gave up 5 bases; unmatched junction bases: 12. The CDR3 has 16 amino acids. Germline CDR1 is SGHAT and CDR2 is FQNNGV. CDR3 sequence (DNA): TGTGCCAGCAGCTTTTCCGCACCCTACAGGGGTTATGGCTACACCTTC. Translation: CASSFSAPYRGYGYTF.

The rearrangement links TRBV7-3 to TRBJ1-2, with D hard to call. The germline V gene has CDR1 SGHTA and CDR2 FQGTGA. The CDR3 runs to 13 residues. Deletions cut 5 bases from V and 8 bases from J, with 15 bases between. The CDR3 spells CASSLDPARGYTF. The CDR3 DNA sequence: TGTGCCAGCAGCCTGGATCCGGCTAGGGGCTACACCTTC. The whole variable domain, filled in from reference TRBV7-3 and TRBJ1-2, reads GAGVSQTPSNKVTEKGKYVELRCDPISGHTALYWYRQSLGQGPEFLIYFQGTGAADDSGLPNDRFFAVRPEGSVSTLKIQRTERGDSAVYLCASSLDPARGYTFGSGTRLTVV.

The chain combines TRBV29-1 with TRBJ2-3; D may be TRBD2 (6 bases). This CDR3 is built from 14 residues. CDR1 is SQVTM, CDR2 ANQGSEA, per germline. The V gene lost 4 bases and the J gene lost 0 bases, with 11 bases spanning the gap. The CDR3 bases are TGCAGCGTTGTTGTGCGGGGTAGCACAGATACGCAGTATTTT. It is translated as CSVVVRGSTDTQYF.

V usage is TRBV5-6 and J usage is TRBJ1-2; a possible D gene is TRBD1 (6 bases). Trimming cost V 4 bases and J 6 bases, with 13 bases left between them. Germline V gene data show CDR1 as SGHDT and CDR2 as YYEEEE. The CDR3 contains 13 residues. The CDR3 loop reads CASSGTGPNGYTF. The DNA of the CDR3 is TGTGCCAGCAGCGGTACAGGGCCGAATGGCTACACCTTC. Drawing the rest from reference TRBV5-6 and TRBJ1-2, the complete variable domain is DAGVTQSPTHLIKTRGQQVTLRCSPKSGHDTVSWYQQALGQGPQFIFQYYEEEERQRGNFPDRFSGHQFPNYSSELNVNALLLGDSALYLCASSGTGPNGYTFGSGTRLTVV.

Only a few counts were recorded for this clone. This chain connects TRBV10-3 to TRBJ1-5; unclear D gene. Germline CDR1 and CDR2: ENHRY and SYGVKD. Trimming took off 0 bases at V and 5 bases at J, with 5 bases between the two ends. The CDR3 is made up of 13 amino acids. The CDR3 protein is CAISESRDQPQHF. The CDR3 bases are TGTGCCATCAGTGAGTCGAGAGATCAGCCCCAGCATTTT.

This CDR3 is CASGRDLETQYF. In DNA, the CDR3 is TGTGCTAGTGGCCGGGACTTAGAGACCCAGTACTTC. This chain uses TRBV12-5 with TRBJ2-5; a weak D match, TRBD2 (6 bases). This CDR3 has 12 residues. Germline V gene sequence: CDR1 LGHNT, CDR2 FRNRAP. Deletions cut 6 bases from V and 4 bases from J, with 9 bases between.

The rearrangement uses TRBV5-4 and TRBJ1-1; D is unclear. The V gene's germline CDR1 is SGHNT and CDR2 YYREEE (reference sequence). The ends were cut back, 0 bases at V and 1 base at J, with 10 bases in the middle. The length of the CDR3 is 15 residues. This CDR3 reads CASSLDSGGNTEAFF. CDR3 in DNA: TGTGCCAGCAGCTTGGATTCGGGAGGGAACACTGAAGCTTTCTTT.

This sequence joins TRBV6-5 and TRBJ1-4, with TRBD1 as a possible D gene (5 bases). The V gene's germline CDR1 is MNHEY and CDR2 SVGAGI. The CDR3 sequence is 14 residues long. Trimming took off 6 bases at V and 4 bases at J, with 12 bases between the two ends. The CDR3 protein is CASRGAGRNEKLFF. DNA of the CDR3: TGTGCCAGCAGGGGAGCGGGGCGTAATGAAAAACTGTTTTTT.

The genes are TRBV7-6 and TRBJ1-2; TRBD1 might be the D (5 bases). V was clipped by 5 bases and J by 4 bases, with 11 bases between them. Germline CDR1 reads SGHVS; CDR2 reads FNYEAQ. CDR3 length: 13 residues. CDR3 DNA sequence: TGTGCCAGCAGCCCCGGGGGGGGCTATGGCTACACCTTC. Protein product: CASSPGGGYGYTF.

This chain joins TRBV6-1 and TRBJ1-1; D ambiguous. With 8 bases removed from V and 5 bases from J, the gap between germline ends came to 15 bases. CDR1 MNHNS and CDR2 SASEGT come from the germline V gene. The CDR3 is 13 residues long. CDR3 sequence (DNA): TGTGCCAGCCTAGATGTGTGGCGAACTGAAGCTTTCTTT. It codes for CASLDVWRTEAFF.

V usage is TRBV6-4 and J usage is TRBJ1-4, with 7 nucleotides matching TRBD1. The CDR3 consists of 17 residues. The germline CDR1 and CDR2 sequences are MRHNA and SNTAGT. Trimming cost V 2 bases and J 8 bases; bases outside gene matches: 14. The DNA for the CDR3 is TGTGCCAGCAGTGACCCCGACCACCGACAGGGCAGAGAAAAACTGTTTTTT. Translated, it gives CASSDPDHRQGREKLFF.

This rearrangement joins TRBV19 to TRBJ2-2, with 9 nucleotides matching TRBD2. The CDR3 totals 19 residues. The V segment lost 5 bases and the J segment 3 bases; nucleotides outside the gene matches: 16. In germline, CDR1 is LNHDA, CDR2 SQIVND (reference sequence). DNA of the CDR3: TGTGCCAGTAGTCATCGGCCCCCCCGCGGGGGGGAGGACACCGGGGAGCTGTTTTTT. Translation: CASSHRPPRGGEDTGELFF. Full variable domain (rest looked up from reference TRBV19 and TRBJ2-2): DGGITQSPKYLFRKEGQNVTLSCEQNLNHDAMYWYRQDPGQGLRLIYYSQIVNDFQKGDIAEGYSVSREKKESFPLTVTSAQKNPTAFYLCASSHRPPRGGEDTGELFFGEGSRLTVL.

This chain links TRBV11-2 with TRBJ2-5; 12 bases line up with TRBD2. V lost 0 bases and J lost 3; bases outside the gene matches: 11. Germline CDR1 and CDR2: SGHAT and FQNNGV. The CDR3 has 19 residues. For the CDR3, the DNA is TGTGCCAGCAGCTTAGATCCCCTAGAAGCTAGCGGGGGGGAAGAGACCCAGTACTTC. The encoded protein is CASSLDPLEASGGEETQYF.

The chain couples TRBV11-2 to TRBJ2-3; TRBD2 might be the D (7 bases). There are 14 residues in the CDR3. V was trimmed by 4 bases and J by 7 bases, leaving 15 bases between them. Germline assignment: CDR1 SGHAT and CDR2 FQNNGV. The CDR3 sequence: CASSSAGRGNTQYF. The CDR3 region has the DNA TGTGCCAGCAGCTCCGCTGGGAGGGGGAATACGCAGTATTTT.

This clone came up once. The chain recombines TRBV9 with TRBJ2-7, with TRBD2 as a possible D gene (5 bases). The ends were cut back, 3 bases at V and 0 bases at J, with 19 bases in the middle. Germline V gene lookup returns CDR1 SGDLS and CDR2 YYNGEE. CDR3 size: 17 residues. Here the CDR3 reads CASSEGSGSVGSYEQYF. CDR3 nucleotide sequence: TGTGCCAGCAGCGAAGGGTCGGGGTCGGTGGGCTCCTACGAGCAGTACTTC.

In nucleotides, the CDR3 is TGCAGCGTTGAAGATCCTCGAGACAGGGGGAATGAGCAGTTCTTC. Protein product: CSVEDPRDRGNEQFF. The chain carries TRBV29-1 and TRBJ2-1, with 9 bases matching TRBD1. The CDR3 totals 15 residues. Germline trimming cut 0 bases from V and 7 bases from J; bases unmatched to any gene: 7. Per germline, CDR1 SQVTM and CDR2 ANQGSEA.

The V call is TRBV7-2, the J call TRBJ2-2; D not certain. The CDR3 totals 14 residues. Looked up from germline, CDR1 is SGHTA and CDR2 is FQGNSA. V lost 8 bases, J lost 1 base, and 11 bases lay in between. In DNA, the CDR3 is TGTGCCAGCCGAGGTATCGGGAACACCGGGGAGCTGTTTTTT. It yields the protein CASRGIGNTGELFF.